This record covers a single T cell receptor (beta chain). As yet, its antigen is unknown. Since no conserved phenylalanine or tryptophan closes the CDR3, a read error is the likely cause. The limits of the CDR3 on the DNA are not certain, so only TCRdb's listed CDR3 is given. Patients who underwent sequencing had shown CD8+CD57+ cell expansion by flow cytometry. In all patients, the disease was severe acquired aplastic anemia. Patients had not yet gotten any therapy when their blood was taken for sampling. Genomic DNA served as template for TCR beta VDJ and CDR3 profiling. TCRdb independently ran MiXCR on the reads; one entry per CDR3 protein. Seen here are fewer than 300,000 distinct CDR3 sequences, approximately 80% observed once, and the top ten hold approximately 40%. The CDR3 length equals 14 residues, ends included. Germline V CDR1 and CDR2: SNHLY, FYNNEI. These data belong to a study of CD8+CD57+ T cells in acquired aplastic anemia. Across the whole study: When averaged, DNA from sorted CD4+ and CD8+ cells came to 3.2 ug. Overall study results and limits: Around 30 was the count of CD8+ CDR3 sequences that patients shared with controls.

This clonotype was sampled from a human donor with aplastic anemia. Sequenced material: sorted CD4+, CD8+, or CD8+CD57+ T cells (not recorded which) from PBMCs. The chain couples TRBV2 to TRBJ1-5. The CDR3 loop reads CASSAPNCPSPSSI.